The 24 T cell receptor beta chains below all came from one sample that was sequenced in a study of T cell responses to AZD1222 COVID-19 vaccine. Produced via immunoSEQ multiplex PCR; TCRdb's table is partial and in-frame only. Counted here are 150,000 to 180,000 clones, about nine tenths occurring once; the ten biggest clones make up 15% to 20%. The sequenced sample was peripheral blood, obtained on day 0 of AZD1222 vaccination. The receptor source for this set is an adult in good health.

This chain uses TRBV18 with TRBJ1-1; 7 bases are shared with TRBD1. The trim removed 5 bases at V and 0 bases at J, leaving 3 bases unmatched. The CDR3 is made up of 14 amino acids. Per the germline V gene, CDR1 is KGHSH and CDR2 is LQKENI. The CDR3 loop is CASSSQGVNTEAFF. In DNA form, the CDR3 reads TGTGCCAGCTCATCCCAGGGGGTGAACACTGAAGCTTTCTTT.

This chain connects TRBV30 to TRBJ1-6; maybe TRBD1 (6 bases). Looked up from germline, CDR1 is GTSNPN and CDR2 is SVGIG (reference sequence). The CDR3 sequence is 15 residues long. Deletions cut 3 bases from V and 7 bases from J, with 16 bases between. CDR3 coding DNA: TGTGCCTGGAGAAAGGACAGAACTCTAAATTCACCCCTCCACTTT. Protein product: CAWRKDRTLNSPLHF.

The genes are TRBV3-1 (or the pseudogene TRBV3-2) and TRBJ1-3; no reliable D call. Germline assignment: CDR1 LGHDT and CDR2 YNNKEL (reference sequence). This CDR3 has 12 residues. Trimming took 1 base from V and 4 from J, leaving 2 bases between them. The CDR3 nucleotides are TGTGCCAGCAGCCAAGTGGGAAACACCATATATTTT. Protein sequence: CASSQVGNTIYF.

The rearrangement uses TRBV4-1 and TRBJ1-2, with a tentative D call TRBD1 (5 bases). V shed 3 bases and J shed 3 bases, with 8 bases lying between them. The CDR3 loop spans 13 amino acids. Germline CDR1 reads MGHRA; CDR2 reads YSYEKL. The CDR3 nucleotides read TGCGCCAGCAGCCAGGGGGTCGACTATGGCTACACCTTC. Translating gives CASSQGVDYGYTF.

The sample holds a few counts of this clone. The genes are TRBV3-1 (or the pseudogene TRBV3-2) and TRBJ2-1, with 13 bases identical to TRBD2. Trimming at V came to 5 bases and at J to 5 bases, leaving 9 bases not matched to a gene. Germline V gene lookup returns CDR1 LGHDT and CDR2 YNNKEL (reference sequence). The CDR3 spans 17 residues. CDR3 bases: TGTGCCAGCAGCTCCATGAGGACTAGCGGGAGCCACAATGAGCAGTTCTTC. It yields the protein CASSSMRTSGSHNEQFF.

The chain is built from TRBV19 and TRBJ1-2; 8 bases match TRBD1. The CDR3 has 11 amino acids. V shed 10 bases and J 8 bases; nucleotides not matched to a gene: 6. Germline values: CDR1 LNHDA, CDR2 SQIVND (reference sequence). The CDR3 here is CATQGAGGYTF. CDR3 in DNA: TGTGCCACTCAGGGGGCTGGAGGCTACACCTTC.

The rearrangement links TRBV4-1 to TRBJ2-7, with TRBD1 matching over 7 bases. J lost 8 bases, V lost 0 bases, and 10 bases had no gene match. Germline CDR1 is MGHRA and CDR2 is YSYEKL. The CDR3 is 15 amino acids. The CDR3 nucleotides read TGCGCCAGCAGCCAAGATCTGGCAGGGGGATCTAAGCAGTACTTC. Protein: CASSQDLAGGSKQYF.

The chain carries TRBV21-1 and TRBJ2-7; TRBD1 was called by the table and not checked on the DNA. TRBV21-1 is labeled a pseudogene. The CDR3 length is 14 residues. The CDR3 loop is CASSPRVGPYEQYF. The CDR3 coding sequence is TGTGCCAGCAGCCCCCGGGTGGGGCCCTACGAGCAGTACTTC.

V gene TRBV5-1 combines with J gene TRBJ1-2, with D tentatively TRBD1 (5 bases). The CDR3 length is 14 residues. Trimming cost V 4 bases and J 3 bases, with 13 bases left between them. The germline V gene has CDR1 SGHRS and CDR2 YFSETQ. CDR3 region: CASSRRGWDYGYTF. The DNA of the CDR3 is TGCGCCAGCAGCCGCCGGGGCTGGGACTATGGCTACACCTTC.

J is TRBJ2-7 and V is TRBV18, with D unresolved. The CDR3 totals 14 residues. Germline CDR1 KGHSH, CDR2 LQKENI. Trimming removed 2 bases from V and 4 bases from J, with 12 bases in between. CDR3 in amino acids: CASSPSQASYEQYF. The CDR3 coding sequence is TGTGCCAGCTCACCATCGCAGGCGTCGTACGAGCAGTACTTC.

This chain connects TRBV19 to TRBJ1-2, with TRBD1 as a possible D gene (6 bases). The length of the CDR3 is 14 residues. V was pared by 9 bases and J by 1 base, with 15 bases between. Germline V lookup: CDR1 LNHDA, CDR2 SQIVND (reference sequence). CDR3 nucleotide sequence: TGTGCCAGCTTTCAGGGACACCATAACTATGGCTACACCTTC. Encoded protein: CASFQGHHNYGYTF.

The CDR3 loop reads CASSFPGLAYEQYF. CDR3 DNA: TGTGCCAGCAGCTTTCCAGGACTAGCCTACGAGCAGTACTTC. The chain couples TRBV5-6 to TRBJ2-7; 7 bases align to TRBD2. The trim removed 2 bases at V and 2 bases at J, leaving 4 bases unmatched. Germline CDR1 SGHDT, CDR2 YYEEEE. This CDR3 is built from 14 residues.

The J gene is TRBJ1-2, the V gene TRBV30; the D is unclear. CDR1 is GTSNPN and CDR2 is SVGIG in the germline V gene (reference sequence). The CDR3 contains 11 residues. The CDR3 sequence is CAIFPLAGYTF. DNA of the CDR3: TGTGCAATTTTCCCCCTAGCTGGCTACACCTTC.

This clone occurred once. V is TRBV28 and J is TRBJ1-4; TRBD1 might be the D (5 bases). The CDR3 is made up of 19 amino acids. V lost 3 bases to trimming and J lost 8 bases, with 28 bases between them. Germline V lookup: CDR1 MDHEN, CDR2 SYDVKM. CDR3 sequence (DNA): TGTGCCAGCAGTTTTGTCGCTACTTGGGGCTACGGGACGCTAGAAAAACTGTTTTTT. Translation gives CASSFVATWGYGTLEKLFF.

The rearrangement joins TRBV7-3 to TRBJ1-6; a weak D match, TRBD1 (5 bases). The CDR3 is 16 residues long. The germline V gene encodes CDR1 SGHTA and CDR2 FQGTGA. The V and J ends lost 6 bases and 9 bases respectively, with 21 bases between them. The CDR3 DNA sequence: TGTGCCAGCAGTGCCACCGGGCCTCAAAGGGGTTCACCCCTCCACTTT. This encodes CASSATGPQRGSPLHF. Full variable domain (rest looked up from reference TRBV7-3 and TRBJ1-6): GAGVSQTPSNKVTEKGKYVELRCDPISGHTALYWYRQSLGQGPEFLIYFQGTGAADDSGLPNDRFFAVRPEGSVSTLKIQRTERGDSAVYLCASSATGPQRGSPLHFGNGTRLTVT.

The chain is built from TRBV4-3 and TRBJ1-5, with D possibly TRBD1 on 5 matching bases. This CDR3 is 14 amino acids long. The V end was cut by 0 bases, the J end by 7 bases, with 10 bases between. CDR1 and CDR2 from the germline V gene are LGHNA and YSLEER. CDR3 in DNA: TGCGCCAGCAGCCAAGACGGGGGAGGGCAGCCCCAGCATTTT. Translated: CASSQDGGGQPQHF.

The chain recombines TRBV5-1 with TRBJ2-1; D is perhaps TRBD1 or TRBD2 (5 bases each). Germline loops: CDR1 SGHRS, CDR2 YFSETQ. V dropped 0 bases and J dropped 4 bases, with 17 bases sitting between them. This CDR3 is 17 amino acids long. The CDR3 DNA is TGCGCCAGCAGCTTGGTCGTGGTGGGGACCCCATACAATGAGCAGTTCTTC. Residues: CASSLVVVGTPYNEQFF.

The chain is built from TRBV28 and TRBJ1-5; 7 nucleotides agree with TRBD1. Germline assignment: CDR1 MDHEN and CDR2 SYDVKM. This CDR3 contains 16 residues. The J segment lost 4 bases and the V segment lost 0 bases, leaving 6 bases of the junction unmatched. The CDR3 bases are TGTGCCAGCAGTTTATGGCGGGCAGGGGGAAATCAGCCCCAGCATTTT. Residues: CASSLWRAGGNQPQHF.

The chain couples TRBV5-6 to TRBJ2-5; D gene ambiguous. The length of the CDR3 is 13 residues. Germline V gives CDR1 SGHDT, CDR2 YYEEEE. V lost 4 bases to trimming and J lost 0 bases, with 7 bases between them. The CDR3 region has the DNA TGTGCCAGCAGCGTGACTGACCAAGAGACCCAGTACTTC. Encoded protein: CASSVTDQETQYF.

The chain is built from TRBV7-9 and TRBJ2-7, with TRBD1 matching 11 bases. CDR3 length: 12 residues. CDR1 and CDR2 from the germline V gene are SEHNR and FQNEAQ (reference sequence). V gave up 8 bases and J gave up 3 bases; unmatched junction bases: 0. The CDR3 reads CASGTGGYEQYF. CDR3 coding DNA: TGTGCCAGCGGGACAGGGGGCTACGAGCAGTACTTC.

The chain links TRBV9 to TRBJ2-7, with 9 bases matching TRBD2. CDR1 and CDR2 (germline): SGDLS, YYNGEE. The junction had 2 bases not matched to a gene; V was cut back by 3 bases and J by 4 bases. The CDR3 runs 13 residues. The CDR3 region is CASSGTSDYEQYF. The CDR3 DNA reads TGTGCCAGCAGCGGGACTAGCGATTACGAGCAGTACTTC.

The gene calls are TRBV5-5 and TRBJ2-5, with TRBD1 matching 8 bases. There are 14 residues in the CDR3. Germline V gene lookup returns CDR1 SGHKS and CDR2 YYEKEE (reference sequence). With 3 bases clipped from V and 5 bases from J, the junction kept 6 bases outside the gene matches. The DNA for the CDR3 is TGTGCCAGCAGCTCCGGACAGGGTTTGGAGACCCAGTACTTC. Protein product: CASSSGQGLETQYF. Full variable domain (rest looked up from reference TRBV5-5 and TRBJ2-5): DAGVTQSPTHLIKTRGQQVTLRCSPISGHKSVSWYQQVLGQGPQFIFQYYEKEERGRGNFPDRFSARQFPNYSSELNVNALLLGDSALYLCASSSGQGLETQYFGPGTRLLVL.

The chain links TRBV28 to TRBJ1-1; TRBD1 might be the D (6 bases). The CDR3 extends over 17 amino acids. Germline V gene lookup returns CDR1 MDHEN and CDR2 SYDVKM. The V end was cut by 1 base, the J end by 0 bases, with 15 bases between. The CDR3 sequence is CASSLFGGPDMNTEAFF. The CDR3 region has the DNA TGTGCCAGCAGTTTATTCGGGGGCCCTGACATGAACACTGAAGCTTTCTTT.

The rearrangement uses TRBV3-1 (or the pseudogene TRBV3-2) and TRBJ2-6; 7 nucleotides line up with TRBD2. The V gene's germline CDR1 is LGHDT and CDR2 YNNKEL (reference sequence). Trimming cost V 0 bases and J 2 bases; bases outside gene matches: 4. CDR3 length: 17 residues. In DNA, the CDR3 is TGTGCCAGCAGCCAAGATCTGGGGGGGACTGGGGCCAACGTCCTGACTTTC. Translation: CASSQDLGGTGANVLTF.